These T cell receptor beta chains were read from a single sample in a study of response to subunit inactivated influenza vaccine. One entry per CDR3 protein results from TCRdb running MiXCR on the RT-PCR reads. Of about half a million distinct CDR3 sequences listed, roughly 25% are singletons. The starting material was CD4+ T cells sorted from PBMCs, obtained 4 to 6 days after vaccination. The receptors originated from a man between 45 and 60 years old who received an inactivated influenza vaccine. Both conserved end residues are part of each CDR3. Fields, in order: D gene, V gene, J gene, clone size, CDR3 DNA, CDR3 protein. D genes are given only for firm matches. Only part of the rows carry a size: once, few, many, or a class if the clone is expanded.

NA	TRBV4-2	TRBJ2-1	few	TGTGCCAGCAGCCAAGATTCAGGGGCCGGCAATGAGCAGTTCTTC	CASSQDSGAGNEQFF
TRBD1	TRBV15	TRBJ2-6	many	TGTGCCACCAAGGACAGGATCTCTGGGGCCAACGTCCTGACTTTC	CATKDRISGANVLTF
NA	TRBV28	TRBJ1-2	NA	TGTGCCAGCAGTCGGACAGCGACGTATGGCTACACCTTC	CASSRTATYGYTF
TRBD1	TRBV18	TRBJ2-7	few	TGTGCCAGCTCACCACCGTTTCTGGTTCGGACAGGGCCCTACGAGCAGTACTTC	CASSPPFLVRTGPYEQYF
NA	TRBV12-3/TRBV12-4	TRBJ2-2	many	TGTGCCAGCATTCAGGGTGACACCGGGGAGCTGTTTTTT	CASIQGDTGELFF
NA	TRBV4-1	TRBJ1-1	few	TGCGCCAGCAGCCAACCAAGGGGGGGTAGAGCTTTCTTT	CASSQPRGGRAFF
NA	TRBV6-1	TRBJ2-5	few	TGTGCCAGCTCCCCGGGCCTCCGGGTGAAGACCCAGTACTTC	CASSPGLRVKTQYF
TRBD1	TRBV5-1	TRBJ1-6	many	TGCGCCAGCAGCTTCGAGTCCGGGACAGCATCATCACCCCTCCACTTT	CASSFESGTASSPLHF
NA	TRBV28	TRBJ1-2	NA	TGTGCCAGCAGTACAGGGTATCTCTATGGCTACACCTTC	CASSTGYLYGYTF
TRBD2	TRBV18	TRBJ2-1	NA	TGTGCCAGCTCACCACCGAGCTCTAGCGGTACATCTGAGCAGTTCTTC	CASSPPSSSGTSEQFF
TRBD2	TRBV3-1	TRBJ2-3	NA	TGTGCCAGCAGCCGGCGAGGGGGCGGGAGGGCCACCAACACAGATACGCAGTATTTT	CASSRRGGGRATNTDTQYF
NA	TRBV20-1	TRBJ2-1	NA	TGCAGTGCTGGCCGTGGGGTGGGGTTCTACAATGAGCAGTTCTTC	CSAGRGVGFYNEQFF
TRBD1	TRBV25-1	TRBJ2-1	NA	TGTGCCAGCCCCGACAGGGGATCCTACAATGAGCAGTTCTTC	CASPDRGSYNEQFF
TRBD2	TRBV4-2	TRBJ2-2	many	TGTGCCAGCAGCCATCGGACTAGCGGGGGGACCCGAGGTACCGGGGAGCTGTTTTTT	CASSHRTSGGTRGTGELFF
NA	TRBV5-1	TRBJ1-5	few	TGCGCCAGCAGCAAGGACGGTGATAGCAATCAGCCCCAGCATTTT	CASSKDGDSNQPQHF
NA	TRBV29-1	TRBJ2-1	many	TGCAGCGTTGAGACTAATCGGTTCTTC	CSVETNRFF
TRBD1	TRBV10-3	TRBJ1-5	few	TGTGCCATCAGTGAATCAGGACAGGGCAATCAGCCCCAGCATTTT	CAISESGQGNQPQHF
NA	TRBV7-2	TRBJ2-7	few	TGTGCCAGCAGCTGGAGGACAGATTACGAGCAGTACTTC	CASSWRTDYEQYF
TRBD1	TRBV20-1	TRBJ2-3	NA	TGCAGTGCCCTTAGGGGACAGGTATCGGGGGATACGCAGTATTTT	CSALRGQVSGDTQYF
TRBD2	TRBV7-6	TRBJ2-2	NA	TGTGCCAGCAGCCTCGGCGGGGGGGCGAGCACCGGGGAGCTGTTTTTT	CASSLGGGASTGELFF
NA	TRBV3-1	TRBJ1-1	NA	TGTGCCAGCGGACACCTTCCAACCACTGAAGCTTTCTTT	CASGHLPTTEAFF
NA	TRBV12-3/TRBV12-4	TRBJ1-3	many	TGTGCTCGGAGTCCTGGAAACACCATATATTTT	CARSPGNTIYF
TRBD1	TRBV24-1	TRBJ1-1	few	TGTGCCACCATGGGACAGACAGGGGCGAACACTGAAGCTTTCTTT	CATMGQTGANTEAFF
NA	TRBV20-1	TRBJ2-3	many	TGCAGTGCTAGTGGTAGGACACAACCTAGCACAGATACGCAGTATTTT	CSASGRTQPSTDTQYF
TRBD1	TRBV6-5	TRBJ1-2	many	TGTGCCAGCAGTTACGACAGGGGCTATGGCTACACCTTC	CASSYDRGYGYTF
NA	TRBV20-1	TRBJ2-4	many	TGCAGTGCTGATCGATGGCCTAAAAACATTCAGTACTTC	CSADRWPKNIQYF
NA	TRBV4-1	TRBJ2-3	few	TGCGCCAGCAGCCAAGATAGCCCCGGACTCGGTGATACGCAGTATTTT	CASSQDSPGLGDTQYF
NA	TRBV10-3	TRBJ1-6	NA	TGTGCCACCCAAACAGGGATGAATTCACCCCTCCACTTT	CATQTGMNSPLHF
TRBD1	TRBV12-3/TRBV12-4	TRBJ2-7	NA	TGTGCCAGCAGTTTTTTTGGACAGGGTAACGAGCAGTACTTC	CASSFFGQGNEQYF